This is a list of T cell receptor beta chains from one sample in a study of T cell responses to AZD1222 COVID-19 vaccine. Measured with immunoSEQ multiplex PCR; TCRdb has only the in-frame clones, and not every one. Found here are some 120,000 clones, about 90% of them singletons; the top ten hold roughly 5.4%. Sequences were derived from peripheral blood, sampled on day 0 of AZD1222 vaccination. The origin of the receptors is an adult in good health. Both conserved end residues are part of each CDR3. The D gene is left open where the match is weak. The listing skips clone size in some rows; elsewhere it reads once, few, many or a size class.

. TRBJ2-7 TRBV2 . TGTGCCACCGTCACAAAGCTGGGCTCCTACGAGCAGTACTTC CATVTKLGSYEQYF
. TRBJ1-2 TRBV6-5 TRBD1 TGTGCCAGCCAACCGGGGGACAGGGTATTTGGCTACACCTTC CASQPGDRVFGYTF
. TRBJ2-1 TRBV30 TRBD2 TGTGCCTGGAGTGTATTCCCGGGACTAGAGAGGGTTCATGAGCAGTTCTTC CAWSVFPGLERVHEQFF
. TRBJ2-7 TRBV5-1 TRBD1 TGCGCCAGCAGCTTGGCTGGGGACAGAGACTACGAGCAGTACTTC CASSLAGDRDYEQYF
. TRBJ2-7 TRBV11-2 . TGTGCCAGCAGCCCGCAAAATGCAGTCTACGAGCAGTACTTC CASSPQNAVYEQYF
. TRBJ2-3 TRBV5-1 . TGCGCCAGCAGCACCAGGGGAGGGACAGATACGCAGTATTTT CASSTRGGTDTQYF
once TRBJ1-5 TRBV19 TRBD1 TGTGCCAGTAGTTCGCAGGGGGCTAATCAGCCCCAGCATTTT CASSSQGANQPQHF
. TRBJ1-2 TRBV19 . TGTGCCAGTAGTATAACGCCGGGCGCGATGGGCTATGGCTACACCTTC CASSITPGAMGYGYTF
. TRBJ2-3 TRBV5-4 . TGTGCCAGCAGCCCTGCGGCGGCAGATACGCAGTATTTT CASSPAAADTQYF
. TRBJ2-7 TRBV7-2 TRBD1 TGTGCCAGCAGCTTAGCCCTGTACGACAGGGTCGACGAGCAGTACTTC CASSLALYDRVDEQYF
. TRBJ1-5 TRBV6-5 . TGTGCCAGCAGTTACACGAAAAGCCCGGGGCAGCCCCAGCATTTT CASSYTKSPGQPQHF
. TRBJ2-7 TRBV9 . TGTGCCAGCAGCGTAGCGGCTAGTGTCTCTAACGAGCAGTACTTC CASSVAASVSNEQYF
. TRBJ2-2 TRBV2 . TGTGCCAGCAGTGATCATGGGGAGCTGTTTTTT CASSDHGELFF
. TRBJ1-2 TRBV18 . TGTGCCAGCTCACCAGGTTCTGGCTACACCTTC CASSPGSGYTF
once TRBJ1-2 TRBV2 TRBD1 TGTGCCAGCAGTTCCCGGCGGGAGGGGGCTGGCTACACCTTC CASSSRREGAGYTF
. TRBJ2-5 TRBV3-1/TRBV3-2 TRBD2 TGTGCCAGCAGCCGGGGGGGAGAGACCCAGTACTTC CASSRGGETQYF
. TRBJ2-1 TRBV9 . TGTGCCAGCAGGGATCCATTGGGACAAGATGGTTGGTACAATGAGCAGTTCTTC CASRDPLGQDGWYNEQFF
. TRBJ2-3 TRBV15 . TGTGCCACCAGCTCCTCGGGTACTCCTAGCACAGATACGCAGTATTTT CATSSSGTPSTDTQYF
. TRBJ1-2 TRBV30 . TGTGCCTGGAGTGTATCGACAGCTAGAAACTATGGCTACACCTTC CAWSVSTARNYGYTF
. TRBJ1-2 TRBV7-2 . TGTGCCAGCAGTCCAAGTTGGGGGGACTATGGCTACACCTTC CASSPSWGDYGYTF